The T cell receptor beta chain described here comes from a study of OX40 agonist ivuxolimab in advanced cancers. Regarding the study as a whole: In the 0.1 to 3.0 mg/kg range, CD4+ and CD8+ blood T cells had expanded clonally by week 6. Average numbers of expanded clones were greater in CD8+ T cells than in CD4+.

Sequenced by immunoSEQ multiplex PCR; TCRdb stores in-frame clones only, minus some. Here the sample spans roughly 80,000 clones, 80% to 90% being singletons. This clone was found once. The antigen remains unidentified. There are 16 residues in the CDR3. Germline CDR1 reads SEHNR; CDR2 reads FQNEAQ (reference sequence). With 5 bases clipped from V and 1 base from J, the junction kept 5 bases outside the gene matches. Patients were ineligible given autoimmune disease history or systemic immunosuppression. The V and J genes are TRBV7-9 and TRBJ2-6; 7 positions agree with TRBD2. This material consisted of CD4+ or CD8+ T cells sorted from blood, taken in a trial of the OX40 agonist ivuxolimab. The receptor's source is an adult with an advanced solid tumor such as melanoma, head and neck, liver or kidney cancer. CDR3: CASSREGGSGANVLTF. The CDR3 bases are TGTGCCAGCAGCAGGGAGGGTGGTTCTGGGGCCAACGTCCTGACTTTC.